This T cell receptor beta chain was identified during a study of metastatic and nonmetastatic thyroid tumors. As for the study in general: Malignant and benign thyroid patients had repertoires compared in peripheral blood and tumor or nodule tissue. Overall study results and limits: Patients with malignant thyroid tumors reportedly had significantly higher TCR beta diversity than those with benign nodules, in blood and tumor.

TCRdb re-called clones from the PCR reads using MiXCR. The sample has about 92,000 clones, 14% to 15% seen once; the top ten hold 3.6%. Patients were all untreated before their thyroid surgery. This CDR3 comprises 16 residues. The germline V gene encodes CDR1 MNHNS and CDR2 SASEGT. V shed 10 bases and J 8 bases; nucleotides not matched to a gene: 20. This clone has a handful of counts. The antigen is unknown. This receptor was obtained from a female donor with papillary thyroid cancer or a benign thyroid nodule (not recorded which). Some clones in this sample may be carry-over from other donors' samples. The V and J genes are TRBV6-1 and TRBJ1-2; 9 nucleotides align to TRBD1. The source material was blood. CDR3 amino acids: CATTPLDRGVYGGYTF. The CDR3 coding sequence is TGTGCCACCACCCCCCTTGACAGGGGGGTGTACGGAGGCTACACCTTC.